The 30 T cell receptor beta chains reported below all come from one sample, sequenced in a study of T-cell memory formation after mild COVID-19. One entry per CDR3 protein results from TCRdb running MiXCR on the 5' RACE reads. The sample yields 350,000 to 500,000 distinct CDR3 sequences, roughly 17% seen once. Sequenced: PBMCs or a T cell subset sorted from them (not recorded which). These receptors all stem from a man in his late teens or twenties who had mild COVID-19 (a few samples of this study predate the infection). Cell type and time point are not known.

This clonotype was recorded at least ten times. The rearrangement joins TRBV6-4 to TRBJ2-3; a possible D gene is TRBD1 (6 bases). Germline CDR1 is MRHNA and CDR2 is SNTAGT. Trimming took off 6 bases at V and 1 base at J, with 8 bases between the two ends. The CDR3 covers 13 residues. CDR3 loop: CASSNRGTDTQYF. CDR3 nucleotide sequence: TGTGCCAGCAGCAACAGGGGCACAGATACGCAGTATTTT.

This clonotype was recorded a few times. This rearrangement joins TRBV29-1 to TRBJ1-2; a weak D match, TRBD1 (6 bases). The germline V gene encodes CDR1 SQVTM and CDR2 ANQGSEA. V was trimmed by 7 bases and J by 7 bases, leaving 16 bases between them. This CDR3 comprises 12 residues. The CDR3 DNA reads TGCAGCGCAGGGACATCGGGGGGTGGCTACACCTTC. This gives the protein CSAGTSGGGYTF.

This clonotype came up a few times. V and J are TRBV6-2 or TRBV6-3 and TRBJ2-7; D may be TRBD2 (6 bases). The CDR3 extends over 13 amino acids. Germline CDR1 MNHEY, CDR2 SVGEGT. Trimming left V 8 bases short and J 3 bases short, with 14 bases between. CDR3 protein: CASRGTLLYEQYV. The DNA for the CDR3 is TGTGCCAGCCGGGGGACCCTTCTCTACGAGCAGTACGTC.

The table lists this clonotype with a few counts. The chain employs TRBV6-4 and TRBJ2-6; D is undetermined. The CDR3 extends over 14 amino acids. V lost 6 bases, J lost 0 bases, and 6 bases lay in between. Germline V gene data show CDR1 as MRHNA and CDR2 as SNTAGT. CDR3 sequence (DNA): TGTGCCAGCAGAGACGACTCTGGGGCCAACGTCCTGACTTTC. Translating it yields CASRDDSGANVLTF.

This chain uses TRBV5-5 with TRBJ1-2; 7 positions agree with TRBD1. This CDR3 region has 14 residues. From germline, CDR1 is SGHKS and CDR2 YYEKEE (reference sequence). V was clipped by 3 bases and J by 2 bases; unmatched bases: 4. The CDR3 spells CASSSTGKNYGYTF. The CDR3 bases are TGTGCCAGCAGCTCGACAGGGAAGAACTATGGCTACACCTTC.

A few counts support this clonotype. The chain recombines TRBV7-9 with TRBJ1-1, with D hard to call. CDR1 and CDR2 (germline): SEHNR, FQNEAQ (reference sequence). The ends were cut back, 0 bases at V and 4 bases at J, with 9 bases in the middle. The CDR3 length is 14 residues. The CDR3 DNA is TGTGCCAGCAGCTTAGCAAGTAGGGCCACTGAAGCTTTCTTT. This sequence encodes CASSLASRATEAFF.

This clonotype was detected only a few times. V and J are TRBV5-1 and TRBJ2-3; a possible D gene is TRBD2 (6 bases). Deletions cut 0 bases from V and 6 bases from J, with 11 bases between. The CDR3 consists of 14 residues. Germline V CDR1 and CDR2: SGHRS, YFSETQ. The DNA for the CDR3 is TGCGCCAGCAGCTTGGTTTTCGCGGGGGATACGCAGTATTTT. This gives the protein CASSLVFAGDTQYF.

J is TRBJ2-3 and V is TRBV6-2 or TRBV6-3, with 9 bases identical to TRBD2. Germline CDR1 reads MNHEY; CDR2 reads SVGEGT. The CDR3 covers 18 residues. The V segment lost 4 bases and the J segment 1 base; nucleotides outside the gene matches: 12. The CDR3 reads CASSFSGGTRRGTDTQYF. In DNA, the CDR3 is TGTGCCAGCAGTTTCAGCGGGGGGACTCGGCGGGGCACAGATACGCAGTATTTT.

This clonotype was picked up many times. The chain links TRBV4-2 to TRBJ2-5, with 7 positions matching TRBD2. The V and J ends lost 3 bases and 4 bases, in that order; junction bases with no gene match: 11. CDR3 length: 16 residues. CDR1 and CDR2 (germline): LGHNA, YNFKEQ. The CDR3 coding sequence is TGTGCCAGCAGCCAGCCGGGAGGTAGGGAGGTAGAGACCCAGTACTTC. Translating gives CASSQPGGREVETQYF.

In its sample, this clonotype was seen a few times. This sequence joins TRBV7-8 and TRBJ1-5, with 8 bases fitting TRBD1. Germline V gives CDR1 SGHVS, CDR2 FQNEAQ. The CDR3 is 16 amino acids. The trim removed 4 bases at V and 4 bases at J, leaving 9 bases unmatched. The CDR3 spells CASSSVTGVENQPQHF. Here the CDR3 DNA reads TGTGCCAGCAGCTCGGTGACAGGGGTGGAAAATCAGCCCCAGCATTTT.

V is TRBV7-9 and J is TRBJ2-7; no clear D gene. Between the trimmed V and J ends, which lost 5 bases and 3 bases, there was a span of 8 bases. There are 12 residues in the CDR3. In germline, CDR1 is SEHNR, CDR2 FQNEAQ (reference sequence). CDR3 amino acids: CASSKTDYEQYF. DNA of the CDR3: TGTGCCAGCAGCAAGACTGACTACGAGCAGTACTTC.

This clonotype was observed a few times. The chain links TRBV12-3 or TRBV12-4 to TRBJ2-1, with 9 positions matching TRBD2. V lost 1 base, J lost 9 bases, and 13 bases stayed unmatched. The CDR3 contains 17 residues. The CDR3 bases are TGTGCCAGCAGTTTAGAATCCGGGACTAGCTTCGCTAGTGAGCAGTTCTTC. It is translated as CASSLESGTSFASEQFF.

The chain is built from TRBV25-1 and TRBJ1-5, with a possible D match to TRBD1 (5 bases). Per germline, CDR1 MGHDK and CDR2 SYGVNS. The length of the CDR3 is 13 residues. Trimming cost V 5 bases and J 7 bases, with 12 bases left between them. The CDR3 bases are TGTGCCAGCAGTACCGGGGGGGGACAGCCCCAGCATTTT. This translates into CASSTGGGQPQHF.

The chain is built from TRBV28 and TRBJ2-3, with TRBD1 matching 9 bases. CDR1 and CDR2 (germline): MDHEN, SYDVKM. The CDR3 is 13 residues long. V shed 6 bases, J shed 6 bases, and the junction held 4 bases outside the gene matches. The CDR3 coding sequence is TGTGCCAGCAGGGACAGGGGCGGGGATACGCAGTATTTT. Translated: CASRDRGGDTQYF.

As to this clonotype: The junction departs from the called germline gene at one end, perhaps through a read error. The CDR3 here is CASSLGTSGELYF. CDR3 DNA: TGTGCCAGCAGCCTCGGGACCTCCGGGGAGCTGTATTTT. The rearrangement uses TRBV7-9 and TRBJ2-2, with D perhaps matching TRBD1 or TRBD2 (5 bases each). This CDR3 is 13 amino acids long. The germline gives CDR1 SEHNR, CDR2 FQNEAQ (reference sequence).

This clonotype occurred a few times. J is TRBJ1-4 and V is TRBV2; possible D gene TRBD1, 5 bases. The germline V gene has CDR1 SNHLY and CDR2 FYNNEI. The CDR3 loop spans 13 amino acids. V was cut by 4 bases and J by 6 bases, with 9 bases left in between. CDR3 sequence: CASSVSGDEKLFF. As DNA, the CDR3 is TGTGCCAGCAGTGTATCGGGGGATGAAAAACTGTTTTTT.

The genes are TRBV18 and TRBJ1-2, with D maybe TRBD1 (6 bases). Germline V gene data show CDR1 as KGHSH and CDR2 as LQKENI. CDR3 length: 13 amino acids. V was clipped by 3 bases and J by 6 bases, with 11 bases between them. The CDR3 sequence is CASSPRQVHGYTF. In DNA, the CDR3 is TGTGCCAGCTCACCTCGACAGGTGCATGGCTACACCTTC.

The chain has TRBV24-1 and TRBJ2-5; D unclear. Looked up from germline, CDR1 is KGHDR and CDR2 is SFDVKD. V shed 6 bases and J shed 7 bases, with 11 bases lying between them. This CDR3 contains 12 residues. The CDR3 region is CATSLNSGTQYF. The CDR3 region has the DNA TGTGCCACCAGTCTAAACAGTGGGACCCAGTACTTC.

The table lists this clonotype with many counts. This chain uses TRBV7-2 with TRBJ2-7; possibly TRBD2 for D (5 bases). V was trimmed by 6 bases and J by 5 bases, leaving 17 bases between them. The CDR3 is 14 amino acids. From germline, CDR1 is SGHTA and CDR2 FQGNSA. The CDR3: CASSLGGGYDEQYF. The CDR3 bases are TGTGCCAGCAGTTTGGGCGGAGGCTATGACGAGCAGTACTTC.

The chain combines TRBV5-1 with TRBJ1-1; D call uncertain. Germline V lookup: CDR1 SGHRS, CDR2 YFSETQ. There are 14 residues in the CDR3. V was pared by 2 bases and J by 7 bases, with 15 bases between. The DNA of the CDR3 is TGCGCCAGCAGCTTTTGGGCACTCGGTCTTGAAGCTTTCTTT. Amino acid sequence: CASSFWALGLEAFF.

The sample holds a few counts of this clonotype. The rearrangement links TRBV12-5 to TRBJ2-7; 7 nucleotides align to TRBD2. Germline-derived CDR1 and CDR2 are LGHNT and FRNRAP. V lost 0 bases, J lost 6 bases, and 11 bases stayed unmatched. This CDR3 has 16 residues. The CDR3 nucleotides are TGTGCTAGTGGTTTGGTAGACCCCCCGGGGGGTTGCGAGCAGTACGTC. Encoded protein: CASGLVDPPGGCEQYV.

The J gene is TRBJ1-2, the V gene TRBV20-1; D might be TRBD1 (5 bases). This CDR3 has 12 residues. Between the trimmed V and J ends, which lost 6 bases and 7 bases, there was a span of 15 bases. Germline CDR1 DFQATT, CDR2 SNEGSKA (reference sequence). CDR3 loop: CSAKTVPGGYTF. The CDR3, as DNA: TGCAGTGCAAAGACAGTCCCGGGTGGCTACACCTTC.

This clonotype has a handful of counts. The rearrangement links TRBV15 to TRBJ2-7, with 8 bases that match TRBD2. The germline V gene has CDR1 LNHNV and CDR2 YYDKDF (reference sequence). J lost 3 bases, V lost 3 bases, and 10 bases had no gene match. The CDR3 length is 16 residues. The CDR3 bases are TGTGCCACCAGCAGCCGTCCGGGACTAGATAACTACGAGCAGTACTTC. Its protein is CATSSRPGLDNYEQYF. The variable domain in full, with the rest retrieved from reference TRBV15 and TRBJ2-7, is DAMVIQNPRYQVTQFGKPVTLSCSQTLNHNVMYWYQQKSSQAPKLLFHYYDKDFNNEADTPDNFQSRRPNTSFCFLDIRSPGLGDTAMYLCATSSRPGLDNYEQYFGPGTRLTVT.

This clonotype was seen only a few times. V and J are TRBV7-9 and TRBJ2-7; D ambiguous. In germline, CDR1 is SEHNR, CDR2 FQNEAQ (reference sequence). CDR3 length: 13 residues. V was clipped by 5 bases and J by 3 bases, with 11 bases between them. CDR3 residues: CASSQVPVYEQYF. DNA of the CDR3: TGTGCCAGCAGCCAAGTGCCCGTCTACGAGCAGTACTTC.

CDR3 residues: CASSPGSRGTGELFF. The CDR3 nucleotides are TGTGCCAGCAGTCCGGGATCGAGAGGGACCGGGGAGCTGTTTTTT. This chain links TRBV25-1 with TRBJ2-2; perhaps TRBD2 as D (5 bases). Trimming took off 5 bases at V and 5 bases at J, with 15 bases between the two ends. CDR1 MGHDK and CDR2 SYGVNS come from the germline V gene. The CDR3 covers 15 residues.

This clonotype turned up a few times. Written as DNA, the CDR3 is TGTGCCAGCAGTATCCAATCACAGGGGGGAATTTACTATGGCTACACCTTC. Translation gives CASSIQSQGGIYYGYTF. This rearrangement joins TRBV12-3 or TRBV12-4 to TRBJ1-2, with 8 bases identical to TRBD1. The CDR3 covers 17 residues. Unmatched junction bases numbered 14, after V lost 5 bases and J lost 3 bases.

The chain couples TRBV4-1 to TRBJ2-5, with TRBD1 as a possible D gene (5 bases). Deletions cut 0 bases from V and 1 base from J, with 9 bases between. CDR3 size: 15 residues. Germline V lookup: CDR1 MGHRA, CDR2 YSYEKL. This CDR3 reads CASSQDGDSQETQYF. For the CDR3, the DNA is TGCGCCAGCAGCCAAGATGGTGACAGCCAAGAGACCCAGTACTTC.

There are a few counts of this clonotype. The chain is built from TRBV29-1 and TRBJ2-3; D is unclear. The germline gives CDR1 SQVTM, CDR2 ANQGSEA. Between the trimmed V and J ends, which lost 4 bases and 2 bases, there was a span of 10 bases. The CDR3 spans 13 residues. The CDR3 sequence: CSVAPRHTDTQYF. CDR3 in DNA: TGCAGCGTTGCCCCTAGACACACAGATACGCAGTATTTT.

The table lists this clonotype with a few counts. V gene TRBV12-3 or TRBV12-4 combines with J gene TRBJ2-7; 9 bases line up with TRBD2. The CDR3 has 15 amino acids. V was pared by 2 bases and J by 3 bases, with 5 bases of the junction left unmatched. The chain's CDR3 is CASSLSAGGHYEQYV. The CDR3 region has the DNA TGTGCCAGCAGTTTATCCGCGGGGGGGCACTACGAGCAGTACGTC.

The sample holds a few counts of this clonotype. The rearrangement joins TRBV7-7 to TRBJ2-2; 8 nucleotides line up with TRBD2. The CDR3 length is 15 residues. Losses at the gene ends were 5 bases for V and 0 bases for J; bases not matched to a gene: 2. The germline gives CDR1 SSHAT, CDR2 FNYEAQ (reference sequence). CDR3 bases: TGTGCCAGCAGCACGGGACTAGCGAACACCGGGGAGCTGTTTTTT. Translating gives CASSTGLANTGELFF.